The T cell receptor beta chain under discussion was sequenced for a study of OX40 agonist ivuxolimab in advanced cancers. For the study at large: The study gave patients intravenous ivuxolimab at 0.01 to 10 mg/kg every 2 weeks.

TCRdb's table, derived via immunoSEQ multiplex PCR, lists solely in-frame clones and lacks some. The table has tens of thousands of clones, over 80% seen once; the top ten hold around 0.88%. V was clipped by 6 bases and J by 4 bases; unmatched bases: 16. CDR3 length: 18 amino acids. Germline lookup yields CDR1 SGHVS and CDR2 FNYEAQ. The sequences come from CD4+ or CD8+ T cells sorted from blood, collected in a trial of the OX40 agonist ivuxolimab. The sequence was collected from an adult with an advanced solid tumor such as melanoma, head and neck, liver or kidney cancer. This rearrangement joins TRBV7-6 to TRBJ2-3; 10 nucleotides align to TRBD2. CDR3 in DNA: TGTGCCAGCAGGAAAAGCGGGGGGGCCGGAGTGAGGCCAGATACGCAGTATTTT. It is translated as CASRKSGGAGVRPDTQYF.